These T cell receptor beta chains were read from a single sample in a study of early T cells in non-severe SARS-CoV-2 infection. TCRdb passed the 5' RACE reads through MiXCR, listing each CDR3 protein once. Here the sample spans approximately 73,000 distinct CDR3 sequences, 9.5% to 15% being singletons. Sequencing used whole blood. These TCRs come from an adult who was a healthcare worker with PCR-confirmed SARS-CoV-2 infection or an uninfected control (not recorded which). Both conserved end residues are part of each CDR3. The D gene is left open where the match is weak. Clone size, where shown, is once, few, many, or a class for clones that have expanded.

D gene | clone size | J gene | V gene | CDR3 DNA | CDR3 protein
NA | NA | TRBJ1-1 | TRBV18 | TGTGCCAGCTCAACAGACCTTTCCGACACTGAAGCTTTCTTT | CASSTDLSDTEAFF
NA | many | TRBJ2-5 | TRBV27 | TGTGCCAGCAGTCCCTACAGTGGAGGGGGTACCCAAGAGACCCAGTACTTC | CASSPYSGGGTQETQYF
NA | few | TRBJ2-5 | TRBV5-1 | TGCGCCAGCAGCTCGGACAGCCCTCAAGAGACCCAGTACTTC | CASSSDSPQETQYF
TRBD2 | few | TRBJ2-1 | TRBV19 | TGTGCCAGTAATCGTCCCGGGACTAGCGGGAGAGGTGAGCAGTTCTTC | CASNRPGTSGRGEQFF
NA | few | TRBJ1-1 | TRBV7-9 | TGTGCCAGCAGCTTACAAGGACTCATGAACACTGAAGCTTTCTTT | CASSLQGLMNTEAFF
NA | NA | TRBJ2-3 | TRBV3-1 | TGTGCCAGCAGCCAAAATACTGGGCTGCGGGATACGCAGTATTTT | CASSQNTGLRDTQYF
NA | once | TRBJ2-3 | TRBV20-1 | TGCAGTGCTTTAGATTCCGATACGCAGTATTTT | CSALDSDTQYF
NA | many | TRBJ1-5 | TRBV27 | TGTGCCAGCAGTTTATCGATTGATCAGCCCCAGCATTTT | CASSLSIDQPQHF
NA | few | TRBJ2-3 | TRBV20-1 | TGCAGTGCTAGAGTCCAGCGGAGCCTCACAGATACGCAGTATTTT | CSARVQRSLTDTQYF
NA | once | TRBJ1-1 | TRBV6-2/TRBV6-3 | TGTGCCAGCTCACCCCTCCTAAGTGGGGACACTGAAGCTTTCTTT | CASSPLLSGDTEAFF
NA | NA | TRBJ2-1 | TRBV28 | TGTGCCACCCTACGAGGAAATCTCTACAATGAGCAGTTCTTC | CATLRGNLYNEQFF
NA | NA | TRBJ1-2 | TRBV29-1 | TGCAGCGCCGACACAGAAGCGCACTATAGCTACACCTTC | CSADTEAHYSYTF
TRBD2 | NA | TRBJ2-5 | TRBV5-1 | TGCGCCAGCCTTAGCGGGCCGAATCAAGAGACCCAGTACTTC | CASLSGPNQETQYF
NA | NA | TRBJ2-5 | TRBV9 | TGTGCCAGCAGCGTAACCCCCCGGGACTCAGAGACCCAGTACTTC | CASSVTPRDSETQYF
TRBD2 | NA | TRBJ2-2 | TRBV7-9 | TGTGCCACCCTCCCTAGCAGGACTAGGGGATCCGGGGAGCTGTTTTTT | CATLPSRTRGSGELFF
NA | NA | TRBJ2-7 | TRBV20-1 | TGCAGTGCTCCAAACGGGCCCGGTATCTACGAGCAGTACTTC | CSAPNGPGIYEQYF
TRBD2 | medium-sized | TRBJ2-1 | TRBV7-2 | TGTGCCAGCAGCTTAGGGCTGGGACTAGCGGGAGGAGAGCAGTTCTTC | CASSLGLGLAGGEQFF
NA | few | TRBJ2-6 | TRBV2 | TGTGCCAGCAAGACAGTCTCTGGGGCCAACGTCCTGACTTTC | CASKTVSGANVLTF
NA | many | TRBJ1-1 | TRBV28 | TGTGCCAGCAGCCGCGTGGCGGGGGCTGGTGAAGCTTTCTTT | CASSRVAGAGEAFF
NA | many | TRBJ2-2 | TRBV7-2 | TGTGCCAGCAGCTTAGCGGGGGGAAACACCGGGGAGCTGTTTTTT | CASSLAGGNTGELFF
NA | NA | TRBJ1-1 | TRBV12-3/TRBV12-4 | TGTGCCAGCAGGCGAAACGACAGGTTAGAAGCTTTCTTT | CASRRNDRLEAFF
NA | NA | TRBJ2-7 | TRBV11-2 | TGTGCCAGCAGCTCTATACGAGCGATCTACGAGCAGTACTTC | CASSSIRAIYEQYF
NA | NA | TRBJ2-7 | TRBV11-2 | TGTGCCAGCAGCTCGACAGGAACGGGCTACGAGCAGTACTTC | CASSSTGTGYEQYF
NA | NA | TRBJ2-3 | TRBV25-1 | TGTGCCAGCAGTAGCGGGCAGGCCGGTACAGATACGCAGTATTTT | CASSSGQAGTDTQYF
NA | NA | TRBJ1-1 | TRBV20-1 | TGCAGTGCTAGAGCTGACAGCGCGAACACTGAAGCTTTCTTT | CSARADSANTEAFF
TRBD1 | many | TRBJ2-7 | TRBV7-8 | TGTGCCAGCAGCTTAGCCTCCGGGACAGGGGTATACGAGCAGTACTTC | CASSLASGTGVYEQYF
NA | few | TRBJ1-4 | TRBV2 | TGTGCCAGCTCACAGGGACTAACTAATGAAAAACTGTTTTTT | CASSQGLTNEKLFF